Listed here are 21 T cell receptor beta chains from one sample, sequenced in a study of early T cells in non-severe SARS-CoV-2 infection. TCRdb redid the calling of the 5' RACE reads with MiXCR, one entry per CDR3 protein. The data show roughly 40,000 distinct CDR3 sequences, approximately 6.1% seen once. The sample comprised whole blood. The receptors here all came from an adult who was a healthcare worker with PCR-confirmed SARS-CoV-2 infection or an uninfected control (not recorded which).

This clonotype was recorded at least ten times. Germline and junction disagree at one end, which may indicate a read error. This chain uses TRBV3-1 with TRBJ2-1, with D tentatively TRBD1 (6 bases). Germline V lookup: CDR1 LGHDT, CDR2 YNNKEL (reference sequence). The CDR3 contains 15 residues. CDR3 coding DNA: TGTGCCAGCAGCCAAGAACGGGTCGCAGGGGCGGCCGTAGTCTTC. Residues: CASSQERVAGAAVVF.

This clonotype occurred many times. The chain combines TRBV18 with TRBJ2-7, with D perhaps matching TRBD1 (6 bases). This CDR3 is 13 amino acids long. Trimming cost V 2 bases and J 4 bases, with 9 bases left between them. Per germline, CDR1 KGHSH and CDR2 LQKENI. This CDR3 reads CASSPVRGYEQYF. The CDR3 DNA reads TGTGCCAGCTCACCAGTCAGGGGATACGAGCAGTACTTC.

This clonotype was counted many times. The chain carries TRBV27 and TRBJ1-6; 7 bases line up with TRBD1. Losses at the gene ends were 6 bases for V and 10 bases for J; bases not matched to a gene: 6. Germline CDR1 MNHEY, CDR2 SMNVEV (reference sequence). The CDR3 is 13 amino acids. DNA of the CDR3: TGTGCCAGCAGCCCGACAGGGTACTCACCCCTCCACTTT. It specifies CASSPTGYSPLHF.

This clonotype was counted ten times or more. The J gene is TRBJ1-6, the V gene TRBV14, with D maybe TRBD1 (6 bases). This CDR3 spans 14 amino acids. V was shortened by 1 base and J by 11 bases, with 12 bases between the two germline ends. Germline V lookup: CDR1 SGHDN, CDR2 FVKESK. The CDR3 coding sequence is TGTGCCAGCAGCCAAGGAGAGGGGACAACACCCCTCCACTTT. It is translated as CASSQGEGTTPLHF.

CDR3 coding DNA: TGTGCCAGCAGCTTAGTACGGGACAGCTCCTACGAGCAGTACTTC. This codes for CASSLVRDSSYEQYF. The V and J genes are TRBV11-2 and TRBJ2-7; 7 bases are shared with TRBD1. This CDR3 has 15 residues. The J segment lost 0 bases and the V segment lost 1 base, leaving 3 bases of the junction unmatched. Germline CDR1 is SGHAT and CDR2 is FQNNGV.

This sequence joins TRBV3-1 and TRBJ2-2; D ambiguous. Germline V gene lookup returns CDR1 LGHDT and CDR2 YNNKEL (reference sequence). The CDR3 covers 14 residues. Trimming removed 3 bases from V and 5 bases from J, with 10 bases in between. The CDR3 spells CASSQGTVTGELFF. The CDR3 DNA reads as TGTGCCAGCAGCCAGGGAACGGTGACCGGGGAGCTGTTTTTT. Based on the CDR3 plus reference TRBV3-1 and TRBJ2-2, the full variable domain is DTAVSQTPKYLVTQMGNDKSIKCEQNLGHDTMYWYKQDSKKFLKIMFSYNNKELIINETVPNRFSPKSPDKAHLNLHINSLELGDSAVYFCASSQGTVTGELFFGEGSRLTVL.

Many counts were recorded for this clonotype. CDR3 sequence reads: CASSIKSRRQGNYGYTF. The CDR3 region has the DNA TGTGCCAGCAGCATCAAATCACGCCGACAGGGGAACTATGGCTACACCTTC. This chain joins TRBV7-3 and TRBJ1-2; 8 bases align to TRBD1. This CDR3 is 17 amino acids long. The germline V gene has CDR1 SGHTA and CDR2 FQGTGA. Unmatched junction bases numbered 13, after V lost 5 bases and J lost 2 bases.

The chain uses TRBV27 and TRBJ2-7; D is uncertain. This CDR3 is built from 16 residues. Germline V lookup: CDR1 MNHEY, CDR2 SMNVEV (reference sequence). Trimming left V 0 bases short and J 1 base short, with 13 bases between. The DNA for the CDR3 is TGTGCCAGCAGTTTATCCCCTCTTGCCTCTTCCTACGAGCAGTACTTC. Residues: CASSLSPLASSYEQYF.

Ten or more counts support this clonotype. The chain has TRBV30 and TRBJ2-2; no clear D. CDR1 and CDR2 (germline): GTSNPN, SVGIG (reference sequence). This CDR3 comprises 15 residues. V lost 0 bases to trimming and J lost 7 bases, with 15 bases between them. Here the CDR3 reads CAWSVRGPLLGELFF. The DNA for the CDR3 is TGTGCCTGGAGTGTACGTGGGCCCCTCCTCGGGGAGCTGTTTTTT.

This clonotype was found a few times. This chain uses TRBV20-1 with TRBJ2-7; possible D gene TRBD2, 6 bases. Germline V gene sequence: CDR1 DFQATT, CDR2 SNEGSKA (reference sequence). Trimming shortened V by 8 bases and J by 0 bases, and 11 bases separated the two germline ends. The CDR3 spans 12 residues. CDR3: CSPGTRSYEQYF. Here the CDR3 DNA reads TGCAGTCCGGGGACTCGCTCCTACGAGCAGTACTTC.

The table lists this clonotype with many counts. The V and J genes are TRBV30 and TRBJ1-6, with 7 bases matching TRBD1. The CDR3 totals 15 residues. Germline lookup yields CDR1 GTSNPN and CDR2 SVGIG (reference sequence). V was clipped by 2 bases and J by 7 bases; unmatched bases: 8. In DNA, the CDR3 is TGTGCCTGGAGTCGAGGGGGCGCGCGGAATTCACCCCTCCACTTT. Protein product: CAWSRGGARNSPLHF.

This clonotype was seen a handful of times. The chain carries TRBV7-3 and TRBJ2-3; D unclear. CDR3 length: 12 amino acids. V lost 5 bases and J 4 bases, leaving 7 bases between the germline ends. Per the germline V gene, CDR1 is SGHTA and CDR2 is FQGTGA. This CDR3 reads CASSLSPDTQYF. CDR3 sequence (DNA): TGTGCCAGCAGCCTTAGTCCAGATACGCAGTATTTT.

This clonotype was seen ten or more times. The CDR3, as DNA: TGTGCCAGCAGTGGCACAGGGAAAGGGGGAGTTATTGTTAGCAATCAGCCCCAGCATTTT. It specifies CASSGTGKGGVIVSNQPQHF. The chain carries TRBV6-1 and TRBJ1-5; D may be TRBD1 (6 bases). V gave up 4 bases and J gave up 0 bases, with 25 bases separating them. Germline V gene lookup returns CDR1 MNHNS and CDR2 SASEGT. The CDR3 consists of 20 residues.

The chain recombines TRBV20-1 with TRBJ2-3; D gene unclear. The V end was cut by 4 bases, the J end by 1 base, with 6 bases between. The CDR3 is made up of 12 amino acids. Per germline, CDR1 DFQATT and CDR2 SNEGSKA (reference sequence). The CDR3 protein is CSATPGTDTQYF. Here the CDR3 DNA reads TGCAGTGCTACACCCGGCACAGATACGCAGTATTTT.

This clonotype came up many times. The chain carries TRBV18 and TRBJ2-7, with 10 bases identical to TRBD1. The CDR3 covers 15 residues. CDR1 and CDR2 from the germline V gene are KGHSH and LQKENI. J lost 3 bases, V lost 3 bases, and 5 bases had no gene match. Here the CDR3 DNA reads TGTGCCAGCTCACCCCCGGGACAGGGGTTCTACGAGCAGTACTTC. Encoded protein: CASSPPGQGFYEQYF.

This clonotype was seen only a few times. This sequence joins TRBV4-3 and TRBJ2-1; 11 nucleotides line up with TRBD1. The ends lost 5 bases at V and 7 bases at J; junction bases unmatched: 7. Germline lookup yields CDR1 LGHNA and CDR2 YSLEER. The CDR3 loop spans 15 amino acids. This chain's CDR3 is CASSYGTGGSNEQFF. DNA for the CDR3: TGCGCCAGCAGCTACGGGACAGGGGGAAGTAATGAGCAGTTCTTC.

Ten or more counts support this clonotype. V and J are TRBV20-1 and TRBJ2-7; 11 nucleotides line up with TRBD2. The germline gives CDR1 DFQATT, CDR2 SNEGSKA (reference sequence). The CDR3 length is 18 residues. Trimming removed 3 bases from V and 4 bases from J; junction bases left unmatched: 17. CDR3 protein: CSARSQGLSGGAIYEQYF. CDR3 DNA sequence: TGCAGTGCTAGGTCTCAAGGCCTTAGCGGGGGGGCTATATACGAGCAGTACTTC.

This sequence joins TRBV6-2 or TRBV6-3 and TRBJ2-7, with TRBD2 identical over 12 bases. The CDR3 has 15 amino acids. The junction had 2 bases not matched to a gene; V was cut back by 2 bases and J by 3 bases. CDR1 and CDR2 (germline): MNHEY, SVGEGT. The CDR3 is CASSYTTSGGYEQYF. CDR3 nucleotides: TGTGCCAGCAGTTACACGACTAGCGGGGGCTACGAGCAGTACTTC.

This clonotype was seen many times. V and J are TRBV7-6 and TRBJ2-2, with 7 bases aligning to TRBD1. V lost 2 bases and J lost 3; bases outside the gene matches: 9. CDR1 SGHVS and CDR2 FNYEAQ come from the germline V gene. This CDR3 has 17 residues. The DNA of the CDR3 is TGTGCCAGCAGCTTACGGGGAATGCAGGGGGACACCGGGGAGCTGTTTTTT. As protein: CASSLRGMQGDTGELFF.

This clonotype was detected only a few times. The genes are TRBV7-9 and TRBJ1-1; D might be TRBD1 (6 bases). Trimming stripped 4 bases from V and 12 bases from J, with 18 bases between. CDR3 length: 13 amino acids. CDR1 SEHNR and CDR2 FQNEAQ come from the germline V gene (reference sequence). In DNA, the CDR3 is TGTGCCAGCAGCTCTCAAGGGGGGGCCTCAACTTTCTTT. Encoded protein: CASSSQGGASTFF.

The V gene is TRBV13, the J gene TRBJ2-5; D unresolved. Germline loops: CDR1 PRHDT, CDR2 FYEKMQ (reference sequence). The CDR3 length is 12 residues. V lost 3 bases and J lost 5, with 7 bases in between. The CDR3 region has the DNA TGTGCCAGCAGCTTTGCCGGCGAGACCCAGTACTTC. Translation: CASSFAGETQYF. Full variable domain (outside the CDR3, taken from reference TRBV13 and TRBJ2-5): AAGVIQSPRHLIKEKRETATLKCYPIPRHDTVYWYQQGPGQDPQFLISFYEKMQSDKGSIPDRFSAQQFSDYHSELNMSSLELGDSALYFCASSFAGETQYFGPGTRLLVL.